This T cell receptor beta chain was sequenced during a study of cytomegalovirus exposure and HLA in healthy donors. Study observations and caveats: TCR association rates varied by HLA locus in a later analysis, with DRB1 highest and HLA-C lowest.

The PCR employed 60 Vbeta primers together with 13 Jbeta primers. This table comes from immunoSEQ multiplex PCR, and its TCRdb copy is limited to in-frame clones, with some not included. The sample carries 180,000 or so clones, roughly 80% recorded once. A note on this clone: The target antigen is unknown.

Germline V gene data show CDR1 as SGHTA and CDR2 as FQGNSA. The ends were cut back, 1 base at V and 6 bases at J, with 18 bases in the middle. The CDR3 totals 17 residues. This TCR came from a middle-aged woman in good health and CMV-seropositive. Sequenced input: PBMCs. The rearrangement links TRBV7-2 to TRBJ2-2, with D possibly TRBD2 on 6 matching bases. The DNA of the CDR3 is TGTGCCAGCAGCTTAGATTTAGGTGGAGGGGACGCCGGGGAGCTGTTTTTT. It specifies CASSLDLGGGDAGELFF.